These T cell receptor beta chains were read from a single sample in a study of blood T cell repertoires in COVID-19. Assay: immunoSEQ multiplex PCR; the TCRdb copy retains only in-frame clones and omits some. This sample has roughly 140,000 clones; 80% to 90% occur once, and the top ten carry 3% to 3.5%. Source material: peripheral blood. The source of these receptors is a woman aged 60-75 years with active COVID-19. CDR3s include the opening cysteine and the closing phenylalanine or tryptophan. The order of the fields is D gene, V gene, clone size, J gene, CDR3 DNA, CDR3 protein. A D gene is named only where the DNA matches it firmly. Clone size appears in some rows only: once, few, many, or a class for an expanded clone.

.	TRBV3-1/TRBV3-2	.	TRBJ1-1	TGTGCCAGCAGCCAGGGGGCAGGAGAAGCTTTCTTT	CASSQGAGEAFF
TRBD1	TRBV7-2	.	TRBJ1-5	TGTGCCAGCAGCTTTCAGGGGGCAGGGGGCAATCAGCCCCAGCATTTT	CASSFQGAGGNQPQHF
TRBD2	TRBV27	.	TRBJ2-3	TGTGCCAGCAGTTTGATGGGACTAGCGGGAGGGCGGGCGAATACGCAGTATTTT	CASSLMGLAGGRANTQYF
.	TRBV5-1	.	TRBJ2-7	TGCGCCAGCAGCCCCACGAGGGTTTCCTCCTCCTACGAGCAGTACTTC	CASSPTRVSSSYEQYF
TRBD2	TRBV6-4	.	TRBJ2-3	TGTGCCAGCAGTGCGACTAGCGGCGCAGATACGCAGTATTTT	CASSATSGADTQYF
TRBD2	TRBV7-7	.	TRBJ2-1	TGTGCTAGCAGCTTAGCGGGAGGAAACAACAATGAGCAGTTCTTC	CASSLAGGNNNEQFF
TRBD2	TRBV6-6	.	TRBJ2-1	TGTGCCATCCTCCCGGGACTACTTTTCGATGAGCAGTTCTTC	CAILPGLLFDEQFF
TRBD1	TRBV28	.	TRBJ1-1	TGTGCCAGCAGTTGGCCCCCCGGGACAGGGGGCGAGGCTTTCTTT	CASSWPPGTGGEAFF
.	TRBV30	.	TRBJ1-2	TGTGCCTGGGGCGCGGGCTATGGCTACACCTTC	CAWGAGYGYTF
TRBD2	TRBV19	once	TRBJ2-3	TGTGCCAGTAGTATTCTAGCGGGGGTTAGCACAGATACGCAGTATTTT	CASSILAGVSTDTQYF
.	TRBV7-2	.	TRBJ2-1	TGTGCCAGCAGCCGTTGGACATACAATGAGCAGTTCTTC	CASSRWTYNEQFF
TRBD2	TRBV5-4	.	TRBJ2-1	TGTGCCAGCAGCTTGTTAGCGGGAGGTCAGACCTACAATGAGCAGTTCTTC	CASSLLAGGQTYNEQFF
TRBD1	TRBV4-1	.	TRBJ2-5	TGCGCCAGCAGCCAAGATCGGGACAGTCCCGGGGAGACCCAGTACTTC	CASSQDRDSPGETQYF
TRBD1	TRBV3-1/TRBV3-2	.	TRBJ2-7	TGTGCCAGCAGCCACCCCCAGGGGGCGAGCTCCTACGAGCAGTACTTC	CASSHPQGASSYEQYF